A single sample gave rise to the 32 T cell receptor beta chains below, sequenced in a study of PD-1 blockade in classical Hodgkin lymphoma. With no exception, relapse followed autologous stem cell transplantation in all patients, and brentuximab vedotin exposure varied. Generated by immunoSEQ multiplex PCR, the TCRdb table keeps only in-frame clones and is missing some. Of about 94,000 clones detected, 89% appear once; the ten largest clones hold about 10%. The source was peripheral blood mononuclear cells (PBMCs), collected before the second cycle of nivolumab. Every receptor here comes from a human donor with classical Hodgkin lymphoma.

The rearrangement links TRBV30 to TRBJ1-1, with D possibly being TRBD1 (6 bases). V gave up 0 bases and J gave up 7 bases, with 12 bases separating them. This CDR3 has 13 residues. Looked up from germline, CDR1 is GTSNPN and CDR2 is SVGIG (reference sequence). CDR3 in DNA: TGTGCCTGGAGTGTATCAGGGGACGGTGAAGCTTTCTTT. It specifies CAWSVSGDGEAFF.

In its sample, this clone was seen once. This chain uses TRBV6-6 with TRBJ1-5, with a possible D match to TRBD1 (6 bases). Germline CDR1 and CDR2: MNHNY and SVGAGI (reference sequence). Trimming cost V 4 bases and J 7 bases, with 8 bases left between them. CDR3 length equals 12 residues. The CDR3 DNA reads TGTGCCAGCAGTTTAGGGGGGCAGCCCCAGCATTTT. Residues: CASSLGGQPQHF.

The chain links TRBV5-5 to TRBJ2-7; 9 nucleotides align to TRBD1. Trimming cost V 1 base and J 2 bases; bases outside gene matches: 10. The CDR3 has 17 residues. The germline CDR1 and CDR2 sequences are SGHKS and YYEKEE (reference sequence). CDR3 sequence (DNA): TGTGCCAGCAGCTTGAGTTCCCACCGGGACAGGGCCTACGAGCAGTACTTC. The encoded protein is CASSLSSHRDRAYEQYF.

This chain connects TRBV4-1 to TRBJ1-6, with a possible D match to TRBD1 (5 bases). V dropped 6 bases and J dropped 8 bases, with 8 bases sitting between them. Germline values: CDR1 MGHRA, CDR2 YSYEKL. There are 12 residues in the CDR3. CDR3 DNA sequence: TGCGCCAGCAGTTTGGGGGATTCACCCCTCCACTTT. Its protein product is CASSLGDSPLHF.

The chain is built from TRBV19 and TRBJ1-1; no firm D call. The CDR3 contains 16 residues. V was shortened by 3 bases and J by 0 bases, with 14 bases between the two germline ends. Germline-derived CDR1 and CDR2 are LNHDA and SQIVND (reference sequence). The DNA of the CDR3 is TGTGCCAGTAGTATTCGAGGAAGTCTAATGAACACTGAAGCTTTCTTT. Encoded protein: CASSIRGSLMNTEAFF.

This clone was seen a single time. The CDR3 spells CASSADRGQPYGYTF. CDR3 DNA: TGTGCCAGCTCCGCCGACAGGGGCCAACCCTATGGCTACACCTTC. The V call is TRBV18, the J call TRBJ1-2; 8 bases line up with TRBD1. This CDR3 region has 15 residues. V lost 6 bases to trimming and J lost 4 bases; unmatched junction nucleotides: 10. Germline CDR1 and CDR2: KGHSH and LQKENI.

This clone appeared a single time. V usage is TRBV4-1 and J usage is TRBJ2-3; TRBD2 is a possible D gene (7 bases). V lost 0 bases and J 2 bases, leaving 15 bases between the germline ends. The CDR3 is made up of 17 amino acids. Looked up from germline, CDR1 is MGHRA and CDR2 is YSYEKL. CDR3 nucleotides: TGCGCCAGCAGCCAAGAGGGGGGGGGCCAGCTCACAGATACGCAGTATTTT. Translated: CASSQEGGGQLTDTQYF.

This sequence joins TRBV30 and TRBJ2-3; TRBD2 aligns across 7 bases. Germline V gene sequence: CDR1 GTSNPN, CDR2 SVGIG (reference sequence). After removal of 2 bases from V and 2 bases from J, the junction contained 13 bases not matched to a gene. The CDR3 has 17 amino acids. The CDR3: CAWSPTGGVEDTDTQYF. Written as DNA, the CDR3 is TGTGCCTGGAGTCCGACGGGGGGAGTAGAAGACACAGATACGCAGTATTTT.

CDR3 sequence reads: CASSLVFGQPQHF. In nucleotides, the CDR3 is TGTGCCAGCAGTTTAGTCTTCGGCCAGCCCCAGCATTTT. The chain joins TRBV28 to TRBJ1-5; D is ambiguous. Trimming shortened V by 2 bases and J by 7 bases, and 9 bases separated the two germline ends. CDR1 is MDHEN, CDR2 SYDVKM, per germline. The CDR3 is made up of 13 amino acids.

This chain joins TRBV11-1 and TRBJ2-1; D not resolved. The CDR3 covers 17 residues. The V end was cut by 0 bases, the J end by 3 bases, with 15 bases between. From germline, CDR1 is SGHAT and CDR2 FQDESV (reference sequence). CDR3 protein: CASSLAQHRVNYNEQFF. CDR3 bases: TGTGCCAGCAGCTTAGCCCAGCACCGCGTCAACTACAATGAGCAGTTCTTC.

The chain combines TRBV5-1 with TRBJ1-5, with D unresolved. Germline V CDR1 and CDR2: SGHRS, YFSETQ. V lost 0 bases and J 0 bases, leaving 7 bases between the germline ends. CDR3 length: 15 residues. The CDR3 bases are TGCGCCAGCAGCTTGGAGGGAAATAGCAATCAGCCCCAGCATTTT. Translation: CASSLEGNSNQPQHF. Complete variable domain (other parts from reference TRBV5-1 and TRBJ1-5): KAGVTQTPRYLIKTRGQQVTLSCSPISGHRSVSWYQQTPGQGLQFLFEYFSETQRNKGNFPGRFSGRQFSNSRSEMNVSTLELGDSALYLCASSLEGNSNQPQHFGDGTRLSIL.

This chain joins TRBV28 and TRBJ1-1; D gene unclear. The CDR3 covers 17 residues. Trimming shortened V by 5 bases and J by 0 bases, and 19 bases separated the two germline ends. Germline-derived CDR1 and CDR2 are MDHEN and SYDVKM. The CDR3 region has the DNA TGTGCCAGCAGTCTACCCCACGGCAGCGCTATGAACACTGAAGCTTTCTTT. Its protein product is CASSLPHGSAMNTEAFF.

This chain joins TRBV9 and TRBJ2-1; no clear D gene. Germline CDR1 reads SGDLS; CDR2 reads YYNGEE. The CDR3 is made up of 14 amino acids. Trimming shortened V by 3 bases and J by 6 bases, and 13 bases separated the two germline ends. CDR3 sequence reads: CASSERASGNEQFF. CDR3 nucleotides: TGTGCCAGCAGCGAACGAGCTTCTGGCAATGAGCAGTTCTTC. The full variable domain, in which reference TRBV9 and TRBJ2-1 provide the parts outside the CDR3, is DSGVTQTPKHLITATGQRVTLRCSPRSGDLSVYWYQQSLDQGLQFLIQYYNGEERAKGNILERFSAQQFPDLHSELNLSSLELGDSALYFCASSERASGNEQFFGPGTRLTVL.

There are a few counts of this clone. This chain uses TRBV6-5 with TRBJ2-7; 13 bases agree with TRBD2. CDR1 MNHEY and CDR2 SVGAGI come from the germline V gene. This CDR3 is 15 amino acids long. V was clipped by 5 bases and J by 7 bases; unmatched bases: 8. This CDR3 reads CASSTTSGRAREQYF. CDR3 in DNA: TGTGCCAGCAGTACCACTAGCGGGAGGGCGAGGGAGCAGTACTTC.

The chain carries TRBV10-1 and TRBJ2-1; D remains unclear. The CDR3 has 14 amino acids. The V and J ends lost 1 base and 0 bases respectively, with 4 bases between them. CDR1 is WNHNN and CDR2 is SYGVQD in the germline V gene (reference sequence). The CDR3 is CASSEYSSYNEQFF. The CDR3 DNA reads TGCGCCAGCAGTGAGTACAGCTCCTACAATGAGCAGTTCTTC.

This chain joins TRBV5-1 and TRBJ2-7, with D possibly being TRBD1 (5 bases). This CDR3 comprises 16 residues. Germline V gives CDR1 SGHRS, CDR2 YFSETQ. V was cut by 0 bases and J by 7 bases, with 20 bases left in between. CDR3 DNA sequence: TGCGCCAGCAGCTTGGTTGGCAGGGCGCTAATGGGTGAGCAGTACTTC. It specifies CASSLVGRALMGEQYF.

This clone was recorded only once. The rearrangement links TRBV6-1 to TRBJ2-1; D remains ambiguous. The V gene's germline CDR1 is MNHNS and CDR2 SASEGT. This CDR3 has 15 residues. Trimming stripped 4 bases from V and 2 bases from J, with 12 bases between. CDR3 loop: CASSVDGKAYNEQFF. In DNA, the CDR3 is TGTGCCAGCAGTGTAGACGGAAAAGCCTACAATGAGCAGTTCTTC.

This CDR3 reads CASLPLRATNEKLFF. CDR3 nucleotides: TGTGCCAGCCTACCCCTAAGAGCAACTAATGAAAAACTGTTTTTT. V gene TRBV6-4 combines with J gene TRBJ1-4; D is unresolved. Deletions cut 8 bases from V and 0 bases from J, with 13 bases between. Germline V lookup: CDR1 MRHNA, CDR2 SNTAGT. The length of the CDR3 is 15 residues.

The gene calls are TRBV2 and TRBJ2-7, with D unresolved. V shed 10 bases and J shed 0 bases, with 13 bases lying between them. The CDR3 runs 13 residues. Per germline, CDR1 SNHLY and CDR2 FYNNEI. The CDR3: CATYRRGSYEQYF. CDR3 DNA: TGTGCCACTTATCGTCGTGGCTCCTACGAGCAGTACTTC.

The chain uses TRBV27 and TRBJ2-7, with 8 bases aligning to TRBD2. The germline gives CDR1 MNHEY, CDR2 SMNVEV (reference sequence). Trimming at V came to 4 bases and at J to 0 bases, leaving 8 bases not matched to a gene. This CDR3 comprises 16 residues. CDR3 sequence (DNA): TGTGCCAGCAGTTCGATAGCGGGGCTAAGCTCCTACGAGCAGTACTTC. Amino acids: CASSSIAGLSSYEQYF.

This chain connects TRBV27 to TRBJ1-3; TRBD1 matches at 9 bases. Germline loops: CDR1 MNHEY, CDR2 SMNVEV (reference sequence). The CDR3 runs 16 residues. Unmatched junction bases numbered 5, after V lost 4 bases and J lost 1 base. The CDR3 DNA reads TGTGCCAGCAGTTCCGGGACAGGGTGGTCTGGAAACACCATATATTTT. Amino acids: CASSSGTGWSGNTIYF.

The rearrangement uses TRBV6-5 and TRBJ1-1; 8 positions agree with TRBD1. The CDR3 spans 13 residues. Germline V gene lookup returns CDR1 MNHEY and CDR2 SVGAGI. Trimming cost V 5 bases and J 4 bases; bases outside gene matches: 3. Here the CDR3 DNA reads TGTGCCAGCAGTCCAGGGGGCGTCACTGAAGCTTTCTTT. Translating it yields CASSPGGVTEAFF.

A few counts support this clone. V and J are TRBV6-4 and TRBJ1-5; D is ambiguous. Germline loops: CDR1 MRHNA, CDR2 SNTAGT. This CDR3 spans 12 amino acids. V was cut by 6 bases and J by 3 bases, with 6 bases left in between. In DNA, the CDR3 is TGTGCCAGCAGGCCGCCCAATCAGCCCCAGCATTTT. Encoded protein: CASRPPNQPQHF.

The chain employs TRBV5-1 and TRBJ2-1; 9 bases are shared with TRBD2. V shed 6 bases, J shed 8 bases, and the junction held 15 bases outside the gene matches. The CDR3 contains 16 residues. The V gene's germline CDR1 is SGHRS and CDR2 YFSETQ. This CDR3 is CASIGNSGSRFDEQFF. The CDR3 nucleotides read TGCGCCAGCATAGGAAATAGCGGGAGTAGATTCGATGAGCAGTTCTTC.

V and J are TRBV28 and TRBJ2-3; D uncertain. Germline lookup yields CDR1 MDHEN and CDR2 SYDVKM. The CDR3 spans 13 residues. V lost 6 bases and J lost 2, with 9 bases in between. CDR3 in DNA: TGTGCCAGCAGGTGGGCCACCACAGATACGCAGTATTTT. This codes for CASRWATTDTQYF.

V is TRBV5-4 and J is TRBJ2-7; D is unresolved. V was pared by 4 bases and J by 0 bases, with 8 bases between. The germline gives CDR1 SGHNT, CDR2 YYREEE (reference sequence). This CDR3 spans 13 amino acids. The CDR3 spells CASSGPHSYEQYF. CDR3 DNA: TGTGCCAGCAGCGGTCCCCACTCCTACGAGCAGTACTTC.

The chain links TRBV2 to TRBJ2-7, with 7 bases lining up with TRBD1. This CDR3 comprises 15 residues. The germline V gene encodes CDR1 SNHLY and CDR2 FYNNEI. V lost 7 bases to trimming and J lost 2 bases; unmatched junction nucleotides: 11. CDR3 nucleotides: TGTGCCAGCACAATTAGGGACAGAGGAACCTACGAGCAGTACTTC. Protein product: CASTIRDRGTYEQYF.

The chain is built from TRBV19 and TRBJ2-3; no firm D call. V lost 6 bases, J lost 3 bases, and 13 bases lay in between. The CDR3 runs 14 residues. The germline V gene encodes CDR1 LNHDA and CDR2 SQIVND (reference sequence). As DNA, the CDR3 is TGTGCCAGTAGCGCCTCGTTTAGTACAGATACGCAGTATTTT. Translation: CASSASFSTDTQYF.

The rearrangement links TRBV27 to TRBJ2-7; possible D gene TRBD1, 6 bases. The germline V gene has CDR1 MNHEY and CDR2 SMNVEV (reference sequence). CDR3 length equals 13 residues. The V and J ends lost 3 bases and 1 base respectively, with 7 bases between them. The CDR3 DNA sequence: TGTGCCAGCAGTTTCGGGACATCCTACGAGCAGTACTTC. This codes for CASSFGTSYEQYF.

CDR3: CASSLLRGGAYEQYF. The CDR3 nucleotides read TGTGCCAGCAGCTTACTCCGGGGGGGCGCCTACGAGCAGTACTTC. The rearrangement joins TRBV7-2 to TRBJ2-7, with TRBD2 matching over 8 bases. CDR1 and CDR2 (germline): SGHTA, FQGNSA. The CDR3 runs to 15 residues. V lost 2 bases and J lost 2; bases outside the gene matches: 5.

The chain carries TRBV9 and TRBJ2-2; D uncertain. CDR1 and CDR2 (germline): SGDLS, YYNGEE. The V end was cut by 0 bases, the J end by 2 bases, with 5 bases between. The CDR3 has 14 amino acids. The CDR3 region has the DNA TGTGCCAGCAGCGTAGGCCCAAACACCGGGGAGCTGTTTTTT. It is translated as CASSVGPNTGELFF.

The chain carries TRBV7-8 and TRBJ2-1; 10 bases fit TRBD1. Germline lookup yields CDR1 SGHVS and CDR2 FQNEAQ. The V gene end was trimmed by 5 bases and the J gene end by 4 bases; junction bases not matched to a gene: 11. The CDR3 runs 17 residues. The CDR3 loop is CASSRHPGQGTYNEQFF. CDR3 in DNA: TGTGCCAGCAGCCGCCACCCGGGACAGGGGACGTACAATGAGCAGTTCTTC. Full variable domain (outside the CDR3, taken from reference TRBV7-8 and TRBJ2-1): GAGVSQSPRYKVAKRGQDVALRCDPISGHVSLFWYQQALGQGPEFLTYFQNEAQLDKSGLPSDRFFAERPEGSVSTLKIQRTQQEDSAVYLCASSRHPGQGTYNEQFFGPGTRLTVL.